This T cell receptor beta chain was sequenced for a study of spatial heterogeneity in lung cancer. This clonotype was counted at least ten times. Its antigen is undetermined. Stated time point: blood at routine non-recurrence follow-up after resection. Unsorted whole RNA samples from tumor, nontumor lung or frozen PBMC were sequenced. TCRdb re-analysed the 5' RACE reads in MiXCR, keeping a single row per CDR3 protein. The sample lists about 27,000 distinct CDR3 sequences; 5% to 5.5% were seen once. Study findings and constraints: The study found ubiquitous expanded tumor TCRs in blood more at resection than follow-up.

Sequenced here: PBMCs, sampled at follow-up. This TCR derives from a female donor with early-stage non-small cell lung cancer.

In DNA form, the CDR3 reads TGTGCCAGCAGTTACAATCAGGGGCGAAGGGATGGCTACACCTTC. Amino acid sequence: CASSYNQGRRDGYTF. The rearrangement joins TRBV6-5 to TRBJ1-2, with TRBD1 as a possible D gene (6 bases). Trimming took 2 bases from V and 6 from J, leaving 16 bases between them. The CDR3 is made up of 15 amino acids. The germline V gene encodes CDR1 MNHEY and CDR2 SVGAGI.